These 30 T cell receptor beta chains share one sample of origin, sequenced in a study of T cell responses to AZD1222 COVID-19 vaccine. Sequencing was performed with immunoSEQ multiplex PCR; in TCRdb, only in-frame clones are kept and a portion is missing. The table shows 90,000 to 95,000 clones, with 85% to 90% occurring only once. Specimen: peripheral blood, collected 28 days after the second AZD1222 dose. The receptors come from an adult who received the AZD1222 COVID-19 vaccine.

The J gene is TRBJ2-3, the V gene TRBV29-1; D is uncertain. Germline V gene lookup returns CDR1 SQVTM and CDR2 ANQGSEA. Trimming removed 3 bases from V and 1 base from J, with 8 bases in between. The CDR3 contains 13 residues. This chain's CDR3 is CSVDRGGTDTQYF. The CDR3 bases are TGCAGCGTTGATAGAGGCGGCACAGATACGCAGTATTTT.

This chain uses TRBV30 with TRBJ2-1; 8 bases align to TRBD1. CDR3 length: 14 residues. V lost 1 base, J lost 4 bases, and 3 bases stayed unmatched. The germline V gene has CDR1 GTSNPN and CDR2 SVGIG (reference sequence). CDR3 amino acids: CAWSGGQEYNEQFF. The CDR3 region has the DNA TGTGCCTGGAGTGGGGGACAGGAGTACAATGAGCAGTTCTTC.

The gene calls are TRBV25-1 and TRBJ2-1; D tentatively fits TRBD1 or TRBD2 (5 bases each). Germline CDR1 reads MGHDK; CDR2 reads SYGVNS. Trimming pared 7 bases from V and 0 bases from J, leaving 22 bases between. This CDR3 has 18 residues. CDR3 amino acids: CASTSRDRTYSSYNEQFF. CDR3 DNA: TGTGCCAGCACCTCCCGGGACCGAACTTACAGCTCCTACAATGAGCAGTTCTTC.

This chain's CDR3 is CASSLFNTGTGNTIYF. In DNA form, the CDR3 reads TGTGCCAGCAGTTTATTCAATACAGGGACTGGAAACACCATATATTTT. The chain combines TRBV28 with TRBJ1-3; tentatively, D is TRBD1 (6 bases). The germline V and J ends were trimmed by 1 base and 2 bases, with 12 bases remaining between them. The CDR3 runs to 16 residues. From germline, CDR1 is MDHEN and CDR2 SYDVKM.

CDR3: CASSPETSGRYEQYF. CDR3 coding DNA: TGTGCCAGCTCACCAGAAACTAGCGGGAGATACGAGCAGTACTTC. This sequence joins TRBV18 and TRBJ2-7; 11 bases align to TRBD2. Per germline, CDR1 KGHSH and CDR2 LQKENI. The CDR3 contains 15 residues. The junction had 4 bases not matched to a gene; V was cut back by 2 bases and J by 4 bases.

The gene calls are TRBV29-1 and TRBJ2-3, with 9 positions matching TRBD1. V was pared by 7 bases and J by 5 bases, with 13 bases of the junction left unmatched. The CDR3 spans 15 residues. Germline CDR1 is SQVTM and CDR2 is ANQGSEA. CDR3 amino acids: CSASPGTGQRDTQYF. CDR3 coding DNA: TGCAGCGCCAGCCCCGGGACAGGGCAGAGAGATACGCAGTATTTT.

The gene calls are TRBV7-9 and TRBJ1-4, with D possibly TRBD1 on 6 matching bases. The CDR3 is 14 residues long. Trimming took off 5 bases at V and 4 bases at J, with 11 bases between the two ends. Germline loops: CDR1 SEHNR, CDR2 FQNEAQ (reference sequence). CDR3 region: CASSLQGNNEKLFF. The CDR3 bases are TGTGCCAGCAGCCTACAGGGCAATAATGAAAAACTGTTTTTT.

V gene TRBV10-2 combines with J gene TRBJ1-1; D gene uncertain. The V and J ends lost 8 bases and 0 bases respectively, with 16 bases between them. The CDR3 spans 15 residues. Germline V gene data show CDR1 as WSHSY and CDR2 as SAAADI. CDR3 protein: CASSWEQLMNTEAFF. The CDR3 DNA sequence: TGCGCCAGCTCATGGGAGCAACTGATGAACACTGAAGCTTTCTTT.

This chain links TRBV2 with TRBJ2-7; D could derive from TRBD1 or TRBD2 (5 bases each). The CDR3 spans 12 residues. CDR1 is SNHLY and CDR2 is FYNNEI in the germline V gene. Trimming removed 4 bases at V and 6 bases at J, with 10 bases between. DNA of the CDR3: TGTGCCAGCAGTGCGGGGCAAACCGAGCAGTACTTC. This translates into CASSAGQTEQYF.

This clone was seen a few times. The chain links TRBV29-1 to TRBJ1-3; possibly TRBD1 for D (5 bases). Per germline, CDR1 SQVTM and CDR2 ANQGSEA. The CDR3 loop spans 13 amino acids. V gave up 7 bases and J gave up 9 bases, with 19 bases separating them. CDR3 residues: CSAAGSGEGTIYF. The CDR3 nucleotides are TGCAGCGCTGCTGGTTCGGGGGAGGGCACCATATATTTT.

This clone has a single count. V is TRBV15 and J is TRBJ1-3; D gene unclear. The CDR3 is made up of 15 amino acids. V was trimmed by 4 bases and J by 0 bases, leaving 10 bases between them. Per germline, CDR1 LNHNV and CDR2 YYDKDF (reference sequence). CDR3 sequence reads: CATSKDRGSGNTIYF. Here the CDR3 DNA reads TGTGCCACCAGCAAGGACCGAGGCTCTGGAAACACCATATATTTT.

V is TRBV12-3 or TRBV12-4 and J is TRBJ2-5; the D is unclear. The germline V and J ends were trimmed by 8 bases and 5 bases, with 15 bases remaining between them. The CDR3 contains 13 residues. CDR3 nucleotide sequence: TGTGCCAGCGCCGGGCTTACCAGGGAGACCCAGTACTTC. It translates to CASAGLTRETQYF.

The chain recombines TRBV6-5 with TRBJ1-4; D call uncertain. Trimming took off 2 bases at V and 8 bases at J, with 15 bases between the two ends. The length of the CDR3 is 15 residues. CDR1 is MNHEY, CDR2 SVGAGI, per germline. The CDR3 sequence: CASSYSGWPPEKLFF. Here the CDR3 DNA reads TGTGCCAGCAGTTACAGCGGGTGGCCCCCGGAAAAACTGTTTTTT.

The chain carries TRBV24-1 and TRBJ1-4, with a tentative D call TRBD1 (6 bases). With 3 bases removed from V and 15 bases from J, the gap between germline ends came to 13 bases. This CDR3 has 12 residues. Germline CDR1 KGHDR, CDR2 SFDVKD. The CDR3: CATSDRGGRMFF. Written as DNA, the CDR3 is TGTGCCACCAGTGATCGCGGGGGCAGGATGTTTTTT.

The chain has TRBV7-3 and TRBJ2-3; 9 bases align to TRBD2. Per germline, CDR1 SGHTA and CDR2 FQGTGA. The V and J ends lost 5 bases and 5 bases, in that order; junction bases with no gene match: 5. This CDR3 is 14 amino acids long. The DNA of the CDR3 is TGTGCCAGCAGCCAGCGGGGGGCGGTAGATACGCAGTATTTT. Protein: CASSQRGAVDTQYF. Drawing the rest from reference TRBV7-3 and TRBJ2-3, the complete variable domain is GAGVSQTPSNKVTEKGKYVELRCDPISGHTALYWYRQSLGQGPEFLIYFQGTGAADDSGLPNDRFFAVRPEGSVSTLKIQRTERGDSAVYLCASSQRGAVDTQYFGPGTRLTVL.

The chain joins TRBV5-5 to TRBJ1-5; D uncertain. V was clipped by 0 bases and J by 0 bases, with 19 bases between them. The germline CDR1 and CDR2 sequences are SGHKS and YYEKEE (reference sequence). This CDR3 has 19 amino acids. The CDR3: CASSLGSTVGHYSNQPQHF. CDR3 nucleotides: TGTGCCAGCAGCTTGGGTTCGACCGTCGGGCATTATAGCAATCAGCCCCAGCATTTT.

This chain's CDR3 is CASSLRGQENEKLFF. In DNA form, the CDR3 reads TGTGCCAGCAGCCTCCGGGGACAGGAAAATGAAAAACTGTTTTTT. The rearrangement uses TRBV3-1 (or the pseudogene TRBV3-2) and TRBJ1-4; 8 bases align to TRBD1. J was trimmed by 5 bases and V by 4 bases; bases with no gene match: 6. The CDR3 is 15 residues long. CDR1 LGHDT and CDR2 YNNKEL come from the germline V gene (reference sequence).

The chain employs TRBV6-5 and TRBJ2-3; D is perhaps TRBD2 (5 bases). The CDR3 is made up of 15 amino acids. Germline CDR1 MNHEY, CDR2 SVGAGI. V was cut by 8 bases and J by 6 bases, with 21 bases left in between. The chain's CDR3 is CASRPSLSTGDTQYF. The DNA for the CDR3 is TGTGCCAGCCGACCTTCCCTAAGTACGGGGGATACGCAGTATTTT.

The CDR3 nucleotides read TGTGCCAGCAGTGAGGGGGACAGGGTCTCTGAAGCTTTCTTT. It translates to CASSEGDRVSEAFF. This chain uses TRBV6-1 with TRBJ1-1; 9 bases match TRBD1. Trimming at V came to 3 bases and at J to 6 bases, leaving 5 bases not matched to a gene. Germline-derived CDR1 and CDR2 are MNHNS and SASEGT. The CDR3 is made up of 14 amino acids.

J is TRBJ1-2 and V is TRBV9; D is unresolved. The CDR3 contains 13 residues. Germline-derived CDR1 and CDR2 are SGDLS and YYNGEE. Trimming stripped 0 bases from V and 8 bases from J, with 11 bases between. The CDR3 DNA reads TGTGCCAGCAGCGTAGTTATGCGGGGAGGCTACACCTTC. Its protein is CASSVVMRGGYTF.

The CDR3 reads CASSYSPREAYEQYF. The DNA of the CDR3 is TGTGCCAGCAGTTACTCGCCCAGGGAGGCCTACGAGCAGTACTTC. The chain links TRBV6-5 to TRBJ2-7; D perhaps matches TRBD2 (6 bases). V was pared by 0 bases and J by 2 bases, with 11 bases between. Germline CDR1 reads MNHEY; CDR2 reads SVGAGI. This CDR3 is 15 amino acids long.

The gene calls are TRBV5-6 and TRBJ2-1; D is uncertain. Germline V gene sequence: CDR1 SGHDT, CDR2 YYEEEE. The CDR3 loop spans 13 amino acids. The V end lost 0 bases, the J end lost 4 bases, and 5 bases lay between the germline ends. The chain's CDR3 is CASSLDRYNEQFF. CDR3 DNA sequence: TGTGCCAGCAGCTTGGACAGATACAATGAGCAGTTCTTC.

This chain uses TRBV15 with TRBJ1-3; 8 nucleotides agree with TRBD1. There are 15 residues in the CDR3. Germline-derived CDR1 and CDR2 are LNHNV and YYDKDF (reference sequence). Losses at the gene ends were 4 bases for V and 2 bases for J; bases not matched to a gene: 4. The DNA of the CDR3 is TGTGCCACCAGCACCGACAGGGGTCCTGGAAACACCATATATTTT. It yields the protein CATSTDRGPGNTIYF.

This clone was seen a single time. The chain is built from TRBV5-6 and TRBJ1-2, with D hard to call. The germline gives CDR1 SGHDT, CDR2 YYEEEE. V lost 6 bases, J lost 8 bases, and 14 bases lay in between. The CDR3 is 12 amino acids. The CDR3: CASTRASPGYTF. CDR3 nucleotide sequence: TGTGCCAGCACCCGGGCCAGCCCCGGCTACACCTTC.

The chain employs TRBV6-2 or TRBV6-3 and TRBJ2-7, with D perhaps being TRBD1 or TRBD2 (5 bases each). The CDR3 loop spans 12 amino acids. V dropped 6 bases and J dropped 8 bases, with 14 bases sitting between them. Germline values: CDR1 MNHEY, CDR2 SVGEGT. CDR3 coding DNA: TGTGCCAGCAGCCCCCTCGGGGCCCAGCAGTACTTC. Amino acids: CASSPLGAQQYF.

This sequence joins TRBV18 and TRBJ2-7, with 7 bases matching TRBD1. The CDR3 is 16 residues long. The V gene's germline CDR1 is KGHSH and CDR2 LQKENI. V was pared by 0 bases and J by 0 bases, with 5 bases of the junction left unmatched. Written as DNA, the CDR3 is TGTGCCAGCTCACCACCGACAGGGCTTTCCTCCTACGAGCAGTACTTC. The encoded protein is CASSPPTGLSSYEQYF.

This clone was recorded once. This chain uses TRBV6-2 or TRBV6-3 with TRBJ2-3, with TRBD2 identical over 13 bases. V was clipped by 5 bases and J by 5 bases; unmatched bases: 7. The CDR3 covers 16 residues. Germline-derived CDR1 and CDR2 are MNHEY and SVGEGT. The chain's CDR3 is CASSPATSGGGDTQYF. The DNA for the CDR3 is TGTGCCAGCAGTCCCGCCACTAGCGGGGGGGGAGATACGCAGTATTTT.

The chain links TRBV6-4 to TRBJ1-2, with 8 positions matching TRBD1. Per the germline V gene, CDR1 is MRHNA and CDR2 is SNTAGT. The CDR3 is made up of 15 amino acids. V trimming: 5 bases; J trimming: 5 bases; junction bases outside the gene matches: 10. The CDR3 DNA sequence: TGTGCCAGCAGTCAAACCGGACAGGGCGTTTATGGCTACACCTTC. Translation: CASSQTGQGVYGYTF.

V and J are TRBV7-2 and TRBJ2-5; D not certain. V was shortened by 5 bases and J by 5 bases, with 15 bases between the two germline ends. This CDR3 has 14 amino acids. Germline V lookup: CDR1 SGHTA, CDR2 FQGNSA. CDR3 sequence: CASSLTQVSETQYF. CDR3 bases: TGTGCCAGCAGCCTGACCCAAGTCAGCGAGACCCAGTACTTC. Full variable domain (missing parts from reference TRBV7-2 and TRBJ2-5): GAGVSQSPSNKVTEKGKDVELRCDPISGHTALYWYRQSLGQGLEFLIYFQGNSAPDKSGLPSDRFSAERTGGSVSTLTIQRTQQEDSAVYLCASSLTQVSETQYFGPGTRLLVL.

The V and J genes are TRBV9 and TRBJ2-1; D is undetermined. CDR1 is SGDLS and CDR2 is YYNGEE in the germline V gene. This CDR3 contains 14 residues. The ends were cut back, 4 bases at V and 9 bases at J, with 17 bases in the middle. CDR3 coding DNA: TGTGCCAGCAGCCTCTTAGGAATCATGGGTGAGCAGTTCTTC. Translated: CASSLLGIMGEQFF. The entire variable domain, with the rest obtained from reference TRBV9 and TRBJ2-1, is as follows: DSGVTQTPKHLITATGQRVTLRCSPRSGDLSVYWYQQSLDQGLQFLIQYYNGEERAKGNILERFSAQQFPDLHSELNLSSLELGDSALYFCASSLLGIMGEQFFGPGTRLTVL.